This TCR beta chain appears in the sequencing data of a study of vaccination and CD4 T cells after COVID-19. This clonotype is medium-sized in the sample. Its antigen is undetermined. Researchers used the Oncomine TCR Beta short-read assay to sequence DNA from cultured CD4+ T cells. TCRdb reprocessed the PCR reads with MiXCR, giving one entry per CDR3 protein. This sample yields about 17,000 distinct CDR3 sequences, of which 43% are seen a single time; 4.5% to 6% belongs to the top ten. Indicated treatment: approximately nine-day PBMC culture with coronavirus spike peptide pools or control peptides (ViraFEST assay). With peptide pools, ViraFEST first expanded antigen-specific T cells and afterwards sequenced their TCRs. The V end was cut by 6 bases, the J end by 3 bases, with 15 bases between. Germline CDR1 is DFQATT and CDR2 is SNEGSKA (reference sequence). There are 14 residues in the CDR3.

Material: CD4+ T cells from blood, cultured in vitro, obtained before SARS-CoV-2 vaccination. This receptor was identified in a human donor who had recovered from COVID-19. The V call is TRBV20-1, the J call TRBJ1-5; the D is unclear. CDR3 DNA sequence: TGCAGTGCCGTTCGTAACCCCCCCAATCAGCCCCAGCATTTT. This gives the protein CSAVRNPPNQPQHF.